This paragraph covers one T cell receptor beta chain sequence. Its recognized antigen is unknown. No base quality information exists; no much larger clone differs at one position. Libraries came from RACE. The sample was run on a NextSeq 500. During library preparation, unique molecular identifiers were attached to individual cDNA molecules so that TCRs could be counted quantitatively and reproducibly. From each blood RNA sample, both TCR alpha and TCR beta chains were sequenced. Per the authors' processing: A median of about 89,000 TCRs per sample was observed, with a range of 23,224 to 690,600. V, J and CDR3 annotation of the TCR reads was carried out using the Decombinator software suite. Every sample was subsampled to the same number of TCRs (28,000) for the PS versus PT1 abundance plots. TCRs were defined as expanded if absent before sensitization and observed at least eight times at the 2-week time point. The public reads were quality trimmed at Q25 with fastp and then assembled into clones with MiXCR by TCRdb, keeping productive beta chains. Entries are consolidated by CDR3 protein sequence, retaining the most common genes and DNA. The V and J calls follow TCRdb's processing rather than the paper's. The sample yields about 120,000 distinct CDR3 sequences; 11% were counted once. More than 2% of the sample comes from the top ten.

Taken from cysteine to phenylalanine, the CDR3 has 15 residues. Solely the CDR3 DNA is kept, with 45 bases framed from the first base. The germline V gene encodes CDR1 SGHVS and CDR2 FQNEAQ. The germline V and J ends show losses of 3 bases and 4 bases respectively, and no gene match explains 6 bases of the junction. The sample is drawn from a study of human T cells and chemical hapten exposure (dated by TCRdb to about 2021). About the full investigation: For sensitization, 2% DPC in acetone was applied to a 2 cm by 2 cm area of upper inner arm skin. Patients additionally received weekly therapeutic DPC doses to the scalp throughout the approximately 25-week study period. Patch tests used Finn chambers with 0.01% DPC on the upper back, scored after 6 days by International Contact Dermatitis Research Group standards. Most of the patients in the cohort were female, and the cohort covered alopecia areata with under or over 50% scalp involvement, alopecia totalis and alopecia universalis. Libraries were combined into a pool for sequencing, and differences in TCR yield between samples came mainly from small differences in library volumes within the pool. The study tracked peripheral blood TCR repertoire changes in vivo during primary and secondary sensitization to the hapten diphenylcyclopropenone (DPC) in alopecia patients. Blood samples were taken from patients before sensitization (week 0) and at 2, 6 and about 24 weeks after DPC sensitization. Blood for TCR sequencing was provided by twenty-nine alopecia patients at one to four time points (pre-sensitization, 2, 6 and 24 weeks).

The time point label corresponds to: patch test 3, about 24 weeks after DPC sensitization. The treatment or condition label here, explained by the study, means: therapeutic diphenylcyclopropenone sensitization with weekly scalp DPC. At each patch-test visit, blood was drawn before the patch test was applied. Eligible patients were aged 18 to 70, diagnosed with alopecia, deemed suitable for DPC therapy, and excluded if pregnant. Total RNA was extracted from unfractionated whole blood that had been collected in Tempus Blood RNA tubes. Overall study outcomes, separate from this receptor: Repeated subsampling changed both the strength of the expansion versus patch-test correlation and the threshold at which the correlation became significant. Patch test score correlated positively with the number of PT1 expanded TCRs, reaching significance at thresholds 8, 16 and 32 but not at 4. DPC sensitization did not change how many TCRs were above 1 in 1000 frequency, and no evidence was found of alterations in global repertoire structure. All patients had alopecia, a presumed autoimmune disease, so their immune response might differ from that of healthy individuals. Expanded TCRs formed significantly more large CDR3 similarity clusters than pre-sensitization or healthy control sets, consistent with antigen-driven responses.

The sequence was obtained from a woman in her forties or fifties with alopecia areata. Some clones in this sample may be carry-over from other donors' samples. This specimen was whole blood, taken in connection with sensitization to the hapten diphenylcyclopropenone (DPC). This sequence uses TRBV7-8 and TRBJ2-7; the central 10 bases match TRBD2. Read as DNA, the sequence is TGTGCCAGCAGCTTTCAGCGGGAGGGCAGTTACGAGCAGTACTTC. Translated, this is CASSFQREGSYEQYF.